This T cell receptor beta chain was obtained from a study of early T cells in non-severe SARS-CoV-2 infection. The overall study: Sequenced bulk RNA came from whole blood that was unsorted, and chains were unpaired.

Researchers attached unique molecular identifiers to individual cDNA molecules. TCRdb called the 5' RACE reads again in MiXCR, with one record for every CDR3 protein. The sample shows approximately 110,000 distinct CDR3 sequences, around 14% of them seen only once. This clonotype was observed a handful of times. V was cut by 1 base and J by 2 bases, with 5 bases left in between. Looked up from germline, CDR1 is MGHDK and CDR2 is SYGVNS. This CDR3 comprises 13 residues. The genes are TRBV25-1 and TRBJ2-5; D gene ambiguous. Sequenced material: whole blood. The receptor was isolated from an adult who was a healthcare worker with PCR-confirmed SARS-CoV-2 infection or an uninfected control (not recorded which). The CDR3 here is CASSESVQETQYF. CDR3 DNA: TGTGCCAGCAGTGAATCGGTTCAAGAGACCCAGTACTTC.